This record looks at one T cell receptor beta chain sequence and its context. Its antigen is not identified. The record originates from a study of cytomegalovirus exposure and HLA in healthy donors. Study outcomes and limitations: Researchers counted around 180 TCR beta chains as cytomegalovirus-associated. A later analysis reportedly identified an Asian-associated ancestry cluster as carrying fewer N-insertions than the approximately 640-donor mean.

Trimming removed 7 bases from V and 8 bases from J, with 17 bases in between. The CDR3 contains 13 residues. Germline CDR1 is MNHEY and CDR2 is SVGAGI. All donors participated as healthy donors of bone marrow. The PCR ran on 60 Vbeta and 13 Jbeta primers. Sequenced by immunoSEQ multiplex PCR; TCRdb stores in-frame clones only, minus some. The repertoire consists of 140,000 to 150,000 clones, with 75% occurring once and the leading ten covering about 6.5%. V gene TRBV6-5 combines with J gene TRBJ1-2, with a tentative D call TRBD1 (5 bases). The sequence came from a man aged 30-40 years in good health and CMV-seronegative. The sample consisted of PBMCs. This CDR3 is CASTNIGAEGYTF. CDR3 DNA: TGTGCCAGCACTAACATTGGGGCTGAAGGCTACACCTTC.